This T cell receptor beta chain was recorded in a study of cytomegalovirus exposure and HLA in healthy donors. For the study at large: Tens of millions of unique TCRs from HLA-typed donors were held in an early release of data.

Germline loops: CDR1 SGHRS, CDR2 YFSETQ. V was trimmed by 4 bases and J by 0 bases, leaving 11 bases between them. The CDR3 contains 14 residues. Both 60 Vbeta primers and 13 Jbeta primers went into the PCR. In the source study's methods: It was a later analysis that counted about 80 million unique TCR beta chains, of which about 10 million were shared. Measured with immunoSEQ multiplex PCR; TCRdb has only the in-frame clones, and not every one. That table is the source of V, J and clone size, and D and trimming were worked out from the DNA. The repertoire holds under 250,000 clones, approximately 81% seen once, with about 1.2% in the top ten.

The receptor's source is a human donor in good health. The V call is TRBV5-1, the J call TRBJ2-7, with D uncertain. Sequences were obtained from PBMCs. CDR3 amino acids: CASSPQVSSYEQYF. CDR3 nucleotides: TGCGCCAGCAGCCCCCAGGTAAGCTCCTACGAGCAGTACTTC. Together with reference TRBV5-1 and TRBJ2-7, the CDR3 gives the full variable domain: KAGVTQTPRYLIKTRGQQVTLSCSPISGHRSVSWYQQTPGQGLQFLFEYFSETQRNKGNFPGRFSGRQFSNSRSEMNVSTLELGDSALYLCASSPQVSSYEQYFGPGTRLTVT.